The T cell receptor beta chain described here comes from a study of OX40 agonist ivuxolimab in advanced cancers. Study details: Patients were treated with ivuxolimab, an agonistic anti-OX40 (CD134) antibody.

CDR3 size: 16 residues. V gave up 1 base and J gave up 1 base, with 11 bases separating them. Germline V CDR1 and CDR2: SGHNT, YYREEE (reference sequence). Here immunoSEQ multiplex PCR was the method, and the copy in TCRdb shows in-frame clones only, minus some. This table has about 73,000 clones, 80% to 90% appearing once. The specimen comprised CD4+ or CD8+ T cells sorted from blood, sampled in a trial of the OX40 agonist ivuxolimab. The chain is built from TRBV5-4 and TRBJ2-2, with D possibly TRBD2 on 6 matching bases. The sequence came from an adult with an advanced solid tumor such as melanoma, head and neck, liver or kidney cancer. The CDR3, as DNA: TGTGCCAGCAGCTTGAGGGACTCCAGGAACACCGGGGAGCTGTTTTTT. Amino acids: CASSLRDSRNTGELFF.